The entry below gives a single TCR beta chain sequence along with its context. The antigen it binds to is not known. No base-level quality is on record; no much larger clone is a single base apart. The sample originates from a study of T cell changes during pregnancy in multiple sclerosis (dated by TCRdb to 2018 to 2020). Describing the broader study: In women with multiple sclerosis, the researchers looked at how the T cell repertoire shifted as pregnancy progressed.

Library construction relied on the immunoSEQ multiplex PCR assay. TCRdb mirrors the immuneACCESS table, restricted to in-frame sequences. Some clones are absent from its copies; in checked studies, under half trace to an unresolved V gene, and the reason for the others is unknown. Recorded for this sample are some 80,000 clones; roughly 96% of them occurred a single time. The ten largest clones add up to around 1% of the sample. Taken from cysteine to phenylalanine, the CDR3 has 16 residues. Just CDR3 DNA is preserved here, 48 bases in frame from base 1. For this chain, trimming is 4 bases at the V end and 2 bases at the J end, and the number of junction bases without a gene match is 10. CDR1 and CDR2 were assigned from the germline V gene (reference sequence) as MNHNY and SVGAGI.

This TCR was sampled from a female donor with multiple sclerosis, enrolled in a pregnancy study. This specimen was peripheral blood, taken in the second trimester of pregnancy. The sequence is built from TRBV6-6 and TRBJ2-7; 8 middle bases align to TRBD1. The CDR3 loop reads CASSSLSGQGTYEQYF. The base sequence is TGTGCCAGCAGTTCACTCTCCGGACAGGGAACCTACGAGCAGTACTTC.